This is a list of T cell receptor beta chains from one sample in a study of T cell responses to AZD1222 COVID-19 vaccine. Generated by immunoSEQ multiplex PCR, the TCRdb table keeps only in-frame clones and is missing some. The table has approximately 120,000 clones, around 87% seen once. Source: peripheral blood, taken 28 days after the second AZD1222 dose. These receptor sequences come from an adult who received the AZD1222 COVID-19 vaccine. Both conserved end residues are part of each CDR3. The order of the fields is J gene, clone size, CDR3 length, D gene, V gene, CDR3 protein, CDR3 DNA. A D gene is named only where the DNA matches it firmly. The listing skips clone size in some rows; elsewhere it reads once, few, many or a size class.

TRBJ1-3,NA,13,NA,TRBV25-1,CASDFGHGNTIYF,TGTGCCAGCGATTTCGGGCATGGAAACACCATATATTTT
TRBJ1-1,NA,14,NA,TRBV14,CASSQVVGNTEAFF,TGTGCCAGCAGCCAAGTGGTGGGCAACACTGAAGCTTTCTTT
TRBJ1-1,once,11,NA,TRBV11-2,CASSSPRGAFF,TGTGCCAGCAGCTCGCCACGCGGAGCTTTCTTT
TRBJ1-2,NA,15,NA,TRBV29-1,CSVAENQQGGYGYTF,TGCAGCGTCGCCGAGAACCAACAGGGAGGCTATGGCTACACCTTC
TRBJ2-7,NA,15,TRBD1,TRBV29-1,CSASGGPPSSYEQYF,TGCAGCGCCTCAGGGGGTCCCCCGAGCTCCTACGAGCAGTACTTC
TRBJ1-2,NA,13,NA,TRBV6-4,CASSDILGSGYTF,TGTGCCAGCAGTGATATCTTAGGGTCGGGCTACACCTTC
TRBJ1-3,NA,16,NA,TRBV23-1,CASSPRKSNSGNTIYF,TGCGCCAGCAGTCCCCGGAAAAGTAATTCTGGAAACACCATATATTTT
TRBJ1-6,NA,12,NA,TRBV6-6,CASSGGNSPLHF,TGTGCCAGCAGTGGGGGTAATTCACCCCTCCACTTT
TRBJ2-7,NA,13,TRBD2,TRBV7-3,CASSFQSGNLQYF,TGTGCCAGCAGCTTCCAGAGCGGGAACCTTCAGTACTTC
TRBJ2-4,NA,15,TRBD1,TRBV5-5,CASSLGTVAKNIQYF,TGTGCCAGCAGCCTGGGGACAGTAGCCAAAAACATTCAGTACTTC
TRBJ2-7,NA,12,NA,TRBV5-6,CASSLAKREQYF,TGTGCCAGCAGCTTGGCCAAAAGGGAGCAGTACTTC
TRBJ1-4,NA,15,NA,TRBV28,CASSTLFDRNEKLFF,TGTGCCAGCAGTACATTATTCGACAGAAATGAAAAACTGTTTTTT
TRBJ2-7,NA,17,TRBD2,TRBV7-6,CASSLAGTSGRSYEQYF,TGTGCCAGCAGCCTAGCCGGGACTAGCGGGAGGTCTTACGAGCAGTACTTC
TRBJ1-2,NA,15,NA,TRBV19,CASSMRKGLLDGYTF,TGTGCCAGTAGTATGAGAAAGGGGCTTCTAGATGGCTACACCTTC
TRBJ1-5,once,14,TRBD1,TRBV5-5,CASSLRTGTQPQHF,TGTGCCAGCAGCTTGCGGACAGGGACTCAGCCCCAGCATTTT
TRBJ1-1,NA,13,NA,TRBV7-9,CASSSGQNTEAFF,TGTGCCAGCAGTTCAGGACAGAACACTGAAGCTTTCTTT
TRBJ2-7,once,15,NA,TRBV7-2,CASSLEAGSSYEQYF,TGTGCCAGCAGCTTAGAGGCGGGAAGCTCCTACGAGCAGTACTTC
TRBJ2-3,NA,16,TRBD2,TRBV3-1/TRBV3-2,CASSHGLAGGTDTQYF,TGTGCCAGCAGCCACGGACTAGCGGGGGGCACAGATACGCAGTATTTT
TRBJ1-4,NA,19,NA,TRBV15,CATSRESIGGALTNEKLFF,TGTGCCACCAGCAGGGAGTCGATTGGGGGCGCGTTAACTAATGAAAAACTGTTTTTT
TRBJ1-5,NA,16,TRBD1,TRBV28,CASSYLSGQGGQPQHF,TGTGCCAGCAGTTACCTCTCGGGACAGGGGGGTCAGCCCCAGCATTTT
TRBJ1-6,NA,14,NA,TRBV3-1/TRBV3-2,CASSQGSYNSPLHF,TGTGCCAGCAGCCAAGGGTCCTATAATTCACCCCTCCACTTT
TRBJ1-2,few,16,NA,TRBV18,CASSPLPARDNYGYTF,TGTGCCAGCTCACCACTCCCGGCCAGGGATAACTATGGCTACACCTTC
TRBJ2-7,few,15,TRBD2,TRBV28,CASSLLGTSSYEQYF,TGTGCCAGCAGTTTATTGGGGACTAGTTCCTACGAGCAGTACTTC
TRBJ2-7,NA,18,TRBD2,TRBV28,CASSLVVAGGRHSYEQYF,TGTGCCAGCAGTTTAGTGGTAGCGGGAGGCCGTCACTCCTACGAGCAGTACTTC
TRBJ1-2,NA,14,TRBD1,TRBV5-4,CASSSDRGRNGYTF,TGTGCCAGCAGCTCCGACAGGGGAAGAAATGGCTACACCTTC
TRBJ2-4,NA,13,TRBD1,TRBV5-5,CASSLGTGYIQYF,TGTGCCAGCAGCCTGGGGACAGGGTACATTCAGTACTTC
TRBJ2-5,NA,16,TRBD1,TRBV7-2,CASSFGATGVVETQYF,TGTGCCAGCAGCTTTGGCGCGACAGGGGTGGTGGAGACCCAGTACTTC
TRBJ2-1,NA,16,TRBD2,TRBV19,CASSTSGGHSYNEQFF,TGTGCCAGTAGTACGAGCGGGGGGCATTCCTACAATGAGCAGTTCTTC
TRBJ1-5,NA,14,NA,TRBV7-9,CASSLQGAGQPQHF,TGTGCCAGCAGCTTACAGGGCGCCGGTCAGCCCCAGCATTTT
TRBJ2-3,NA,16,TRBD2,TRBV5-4,CASSSRLAGAVPAQYF,TGTGCCAGCAGCTCCCGACTAGCGGGGGCCGTCCCCGCGCAGTATTTT
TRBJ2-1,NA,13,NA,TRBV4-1,CASSQVQRDEQFF,TGCGCCAGCAGCCAAGTTCAGAGGGATGAGCAGTTCTTC
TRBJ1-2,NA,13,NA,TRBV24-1,CATSESPNYGYTF,TGTGCCACCAGTGAGTCTCCAAACTATGGCTACACCTTC
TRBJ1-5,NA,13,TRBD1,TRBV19,CASGTAFNQPQHF,TGTGCCTCGGGGACAGCCTTCAATCAGCCCCAGCATTTT
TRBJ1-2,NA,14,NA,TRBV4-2,CASSQDIPIRGYTF,TGTGCCAGCAGCCAAGATATCCCGATTCGTGGCTACACCTTC
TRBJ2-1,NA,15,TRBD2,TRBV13,CASSQESGRWGEQFF,TGTGCCAGCAGTCAAGAGAGCGGGAGATGGGGTGAGCAGTTCTTC
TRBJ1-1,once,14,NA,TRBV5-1,CASSFEGYKTEAFF,TGCGCCAGCAGCTTTGAGGGGTATAAAACTGAAGCTTTCTTT
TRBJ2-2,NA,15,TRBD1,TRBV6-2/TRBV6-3,CASSGTGTGIGELFF,TGTGCCAGCAGTGGGACCGGGACAGGGATCGGGGAGCTGTTTTTT
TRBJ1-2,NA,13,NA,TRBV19,CASKGTPSYGYTF,TGTGCCAGTAAAGGTACACCCAGCTATGGCTACACCTTC
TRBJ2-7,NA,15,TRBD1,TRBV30,CAWSPVGQGAYEQYF,TGTGCCTGGAGTCCCGTAGGACAGGGGGCTTACGAGCAGTACTTC
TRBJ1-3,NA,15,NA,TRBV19,CASKNFRSPGNTIYF,TGTGCCAGTAAAAATTTCCGGTCCCCGGGAAACACCATATATTTT
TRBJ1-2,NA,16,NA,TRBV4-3,CASSQDSGLAYYGYTF,TGCGCCAGCAGCCAAGATAGTGGGTTAGCTTACTATGGCTACACCTTC
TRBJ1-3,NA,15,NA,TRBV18,CASSQGGDSGNTIYF,TGTGCCAGCTCACAAGGTGGAGACTCTGGAAACACCATATATTTT
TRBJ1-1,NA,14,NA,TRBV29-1,CSVEGQGINTEAFF,TGCAGCGTTGAAGGGCAGGGGATTAACACTGAAGCTTTCTTT
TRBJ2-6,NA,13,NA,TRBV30,CAWQTSGANVLTF,TGTGCCTGGCAAACCTCTGGGGCCAACGTCCTGACTTTC
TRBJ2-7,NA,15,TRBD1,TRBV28,CASSLDRGSSYEQYF,TGTGCCAGCAGTTTAGACAGGGGGAGCTCCTACGAGCAGTACTTC
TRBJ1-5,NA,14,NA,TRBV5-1,CASSLGGGNQPQHF,TGCGCCAGCAGCTTGGGAGGGGGTAATCAGCCCCAGCATTTT
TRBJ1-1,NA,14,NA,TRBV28,CASRPRGAIREAFF,TGTGCCAGCAGACCCCGAGGGGCCATCCGGGAGGCTTTCTTT
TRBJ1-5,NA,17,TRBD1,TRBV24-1,CATSDHTRGPGNQPQHF,TGTGCCACCAGTGACCATACCAGGGGGCCTGGCAATCAGCCCCAGCATTTT
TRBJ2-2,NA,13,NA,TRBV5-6,CASSSGRGGELFF,TGTGCCAGCAGCTCGGGACGTGGCGGGGAGCTGTTTTTT